Listed below are T cell receptor beta chains from one sample, sequenced in a study of blood T cells in healthy people across ages. TCRdb passed the 5' RACE reads through MiXCR, listing each CDR3 protein once. The sample has about 750,000 distinct CDR3 sequences; less than 70% are singletons. Sequencing was carried out using blood. These receptors came from a man older than 75 in good health. Each CDR3 is given without its conserved first and last residue. Fields, in order: V gene, CDR3 protein.

V: TRBV11-2; CDR3: ASSLQPGTGLNYGYT
V: TRBV27; CDR3: ASGRQGLLYEQY
V: TRBV7-2; CDR3: ASSNPGGVGEKLF
V: TRBV5-1; CDR3: ASSGLGDGRSPLH
V: TRBV20-1; CDR3: SARDLTTQQY
V: TRBV5-1; CDR3: ASSLSQGIGEQY
V: TRBV6-1; CDR3: ASRTPRAGAQNEQF
V: TRBV5-1; CDR3: ASSSRAGEDEQY
V: TRBV27; CDR3: ASSLETNQPQH
V: TRBV7-9; CDR3: ASSFPGRGGNYGYT
V: TRBV18; CDR3: ASSQLASDSYGQY
V: TRBV6-1; CDR3: ASTPELVNYGYT
V: TRBV7-2; CDR3: ASSSYTLNEQY
V: TRBV5-1; CDR3: ASGRTGTGLRRELF
V: TRBV6-6; CDR3: ASSYLQGAGRETQY
V: TRBV11-1; CDR3: ASSLDTHTQY
V: TRBV18; CDR3: ASSPWSGDQGTQY
V: TRBV28; CDR3: ASTSGGDEKLF
V: TRBV5-1; CDR3: ASSLETSGYEQY
V: TRBV2; CDR3: ASSHGQGASPPH
V: TRBV24-1; CDR3: ATSAPPDTGYT
V: TRBV24-1; CDR3: ATSDPPGGTDTQY
V: TRBV5-1; CDR3: ASSWAGGADQPQH
V: TRBV25-1; CDR3: ASSDGGTGGRNEQF
V: TRBV7-2; CDR3: ASSLDGLQDEQY
V: TRBV3-1; CDR3: ASSQGGVEQY
V: TRBV6-1; CDR3: ASRTRFSGEQF
V: TRBV6-2/TRBV6-3; CDR3: ASSYGSSGKETQY
V: TRBV10-3; CDR3: AISESPLTSEQETQY
V: TRBV5-6; CDR3: ASSLWGLVSSYEQY
V: TRBV29-1; CDR3: SVMVGWQGDNYGYT
V: TRBV2; CDR3: ASRGLAGRRNEQF
V: TRBV11-1; CDR3: ASSLRLEGAHT
V: TRBV6-1; CDR3: ASSPRRSGRASYNEQF
V: TRBV9; CDR3: ASSVASGRSETQY
V: TRBV21-1; CDR3: ASSQVTSGNEQF
V: TRBV7-2; CDR3: ASSSDGYSPLH
V: TRBV2; CDR3: ASNTGTSSSEQY
V: TRBV7-9; CDR3: ASSGLDSSTDTQY
V: TRBV29-1; CDR3: SVGSSLVDTQY
V: TRBV7-2; CDR3: ASRIAGIYEQF
V: TRBV7-2; CDR3: ASSLGGAANEQY
V: TRBV29-1; CDR3: SVTAGQGGEKLF
V: TRBV3-1; CDR3: ASSQVLTPYGYT
V: TRBV18; CDR3: ASSLYREGDEKLF
V: TRBV6-5; CDR3: ASSLLGLAATDTQY
V: TRBV4-1; CDR3: ASSPPGSSGRNEQF
V: TRBV4-2; CDR3: ASSQGTGEEQPQH
V: TRBV28; CDR3: ASRGGTGFNTGELF
V: TRBV2; CDR3: ASIRSSYEQY
V: TRBV10-3; CDR3: AINPGTGGYEQY
V: TRBV2; CDR3: ASRATGTATYEQY
V: TRBV10-3; CDR3: AISPTGVREQY
V: TRBV9; CDR3: ASSVAGHLNTEAF
V: TRBV10-3; CDR3: AIPNTRGPAPHGYT
V: TRBV18; CDR3: ASSPDRTNEKLF
V: TRBV7-2; CDR3: ASSSAFGRFEQY
V: TRBV20-1; CDR3: SARDPQGGYGYT